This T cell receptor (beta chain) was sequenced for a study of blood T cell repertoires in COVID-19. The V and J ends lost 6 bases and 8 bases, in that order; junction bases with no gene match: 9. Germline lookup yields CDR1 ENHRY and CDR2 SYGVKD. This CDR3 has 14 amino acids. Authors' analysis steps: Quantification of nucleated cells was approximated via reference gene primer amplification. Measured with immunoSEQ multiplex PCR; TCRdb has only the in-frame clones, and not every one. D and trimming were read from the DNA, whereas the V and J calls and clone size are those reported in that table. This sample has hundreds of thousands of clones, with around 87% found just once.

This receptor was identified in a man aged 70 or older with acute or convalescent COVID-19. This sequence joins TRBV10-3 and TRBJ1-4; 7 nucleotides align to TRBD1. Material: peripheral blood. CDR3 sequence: CAISEDRDQEKLFF. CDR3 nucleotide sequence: TGTGCCATCAGCGAAGACAGGGATCAGGAAAAACTGTTTTTT.